The 26 T cell receptor beta chains below come from one sample, sequenced in a study of CD8 T cells in Susac syndrome. With random hexamers, reverse transcription was performed on 0.5 to 1 ug of RNA. TCRdb recomputed calls from the immunoSEQ multiplex PCR reads with MiXCR, one row per CDR3 protein. Among about 130,000 distinct CDR3 sequences listed, about 93% were seen once. The sample was CD8+ T cells from PBMCs. These receptors were taken from a human donor with multiple sclerosis.

This CDR3 is CASSLLAGFTDTQYF. The DNA for the CDR3 is TGTGCCAGCAGCCTCCTAGCGGGATTCACAGATACGCAGTATTTT. The chain employs TRBV3-1 and TRBJ2-3, with TRBD2 matching 9 bases. Looked up from germline, CDR1 is LGHDT and CDR2 is YNNKEL (reference sequence). The V gene end was trimmed by 4 bases and the J gene end by 2 bases; junction bases not matched to a gene: 4. The length of the CDR3 is 15 residues.

V and J are TRBV30 and TRBJ2-1; unclear D gene. The germline V gene has CDR1 GTSNPN and CDR2 SVGIG (reference sequence). V lost 5 bases, J lost 7 bases, and 15 bases lay in between. The length of the CDR3 is 13 residues. In DNA, the CDR3 is TGTGCCTGGCTCGGCCGTCGGTGGAATGAGCAGTTCTTC. As protein: CAWLGRRWNEQFF.

The chain employs TRBV28 and TRBJ1-1, with a possible D match to TRBD1 (5 bases). The CDR3 length is 11 residues. The germline V and J ends were trimmed by 7 bases and 6 bases, with 9 bases remaining between them. Looked up from germline, CDR1 is MDHEN and CDR2 is SYDVKM. In DNA form, the CDR3 reads TGTGCCAGCACCCAAGGGGCTGAAGCTTTCTTT. It specifies CASTQGAEAFF.

For the CDR3, the DNA is TGTGCCAGCAGCCAATCAGACAAGGTAGAGACCGGGGAGCTGTTTTTT. This sequence encodes CASSQSDKVETGELFF. The chain has TRBV16 and TRBJ2-2; D is undetermined. The germline V gene encodes CDR1 KGHSY and CDR2 FQNENV. This CDR3 comprises 16 residues. Trimming cost V 0 bases and J 5 bases, with 13 bases left between them.

The chain is built from TRBV4-3 and TRBJ2-1; D uncertain. Trimming stripped 4 bases from V and 5 bases from J, with 12 bases between. This CDR3 has 14 amino acids. The germline gives CDR1 LGHNA, CDR2 YSLEER. CDR3 residues: CASSPSTEHNEQFF. CDR3 DNA: TGCGCCAGCAGCCCCTCCACCGAGCACAATGAGCAGTTCTTC.

The chain carries TRBV7-2 and TRBJ1-1; 7 bases line up with TRBD1. V was clipped by 5 bases and J by 6 bases; unmatched bases: 9. CDR3 size: 14 residues. Germline CDR1 reads SGHTA; CDR2 reads FQGNSA. This chain's CDR3 is CASSMTGMGSEAFF. The CDR3, as DNA: TGTGCCAGCAGCATGACAGGGATGGGATCTGAAGCTTTCTTT.

The chain couples TRBV4-3 to TRBJ2-7, with D perhaps TRBD2 (5 bases). The CDR3 sequence is 15 residues long. Germline assignment: CDR1 LGHNA and CDR2 YSLEER. V lost 2 bases, J lost 5 bases, and 16 bases lay in between. The CDR3 DNA is TGCGCCAGCAGCCAAAGGAACGGAGGTAAAGACGAGCAGTACTTC. Amino acid sequence: CASSQRNGGKDEQYF.

This chain joins TRBV5-1 and TRBJ2-7; D tentatively reads TRBD1 or TRBD2 (6 bases each). The CDR3 has 16 residues. Germline V lookup: CDR1 SGHRS, CDR2 YFSETQ. The V end was cut by 0 bases, the J end by 3 bases, with 16 bases between. CDR3 sequence (DNA): TGCGCCAGCAGCTTGGTCGGCGGGACAAGTAACTACGAGCAGTACTTC. This codes for CASSLVGGTSNYEQYF.

This chain links TRBV29-1 with TRBJ1-2, with D possibly TRBD1 on 5 matching bases. The CDR3 is made up of 14 amino acids. V was pared by 1 base and J by 7 bases, with 16 bases between. Germline V lookup: CDR1 SQVTM, CDR2 ANQGSEA. CDR3 residues: CSVEGVLGQGGYTF. Written as DNA, the CDR3 is TGCAGCGTTGAAGGGGTTTTGGGGCAGGGTGGCTACACCTTC.

J is TRBJ2-1 and V is TRBV11-2, with 9 positions matching TRBD2. The CDR3 runs to 17 residues. V lost 0 bases, J lost 7 bases, and 10 bases stayed unmatched. Germline V CDR1 and CDR2: SGHAT, FQNNGV. The CDR3 sequence: CASSLDPGGRAWNEQFF. The DNA of the CDR3 is TGTGCCAGCAGCTTAGATCCGGGCGGGAGGGCGTGGAATGAGCAGTTCTTC. Full variable domain (missing parts from reference TRBV11-2 and TRBJ2-1): EAGVAQSPRYKIIEKRQSVAFWCNPISGHATLYWYQQILGQGPKLLIQFQNNGVVDDSQLPKDRFSAERLKGVDSTLKIQPAKLEDSAVYLCASSLDPGGRAWNEQFFGPGTRLTVL.

The V call is TRBV12-5, the J call TRBJ2-7, with D maybe TRBD1 (6 bases). CDR1 is LGHNT, CDR2 FRNRAP, per germline. Trimming left V 5 bases short and J 2 bases short, with 10 bases between. The CDR3 length is 13 residues. This chain's CDR3 is CASGEGVTYEQYF. The DNA for the CDR3 is TGTGCTAGTGGTGAGGGGGTTACCTACGAGCAGTACTTC.

This rearrangement joins TRBV30 to TRBJ2-1; possibly TRBD2 for D (6 bases). The CDR3 is 12 residues long. Germline-derived CDR1 and CDR2 are GTSNPN and SVGIG (reference sequence). The V end lost 2 bases, the J end lost 8 bases, and 10 bases lay between the germline ends. CDR3 residues: CAWSWSSDEQFF. The CDR3 DNA is TGTGCCTGGAGTTGGTCTAGCGATGAGCAGTTCTTC. Full variable domain (remainder filled in from reference TRBV30 and TRBJ2-1): SQTIHQWPATLVQPVGSPLSLECTVEGTSNPNLYWYRQAAGRGLQLLFYSVGIGQISSEVPQNLSASRPQDRQFILSSKKLLLSDSGFYLCAWSWSSDEQFFGPGTRLTVL.

This clonotype was seen only once. The chain recombines TRBV6-1 with TRBJ1-5; D call uncertain. CDR1 is MNHNS and CDR2 is SASEGT in the germline V gene. This CDR3 is built from 17 residues. Trimming cost V 3 bases and J 1 base, with 16 bases left between them. The CDR3 spells CASSEFKGGQSNQPQHF. The CDR3, as DNA: TGTGCCAGCAGTGAGTTTAAGGGAGGCCAGAGCAATCAGCCCCAGCATTTT.

V gene TRBV7-9 combines with J gene TRBJ2-1; D is unclear. The CDR3 runs 10 residues. The germline gives CDR1 SEHNR, CDR2 FQNEAQ (reference sequence). Trimming took off 4 bases at V and 8 bases at J, with 3 bases between the two ends. The CDR3 loop reads CASSSYEQFF. CDR3 sequence (DNA): TGTGCCAGCAGCTCATATGAGCAGTTCTTC. The whole variable domain, filled in from reference TRBV7-9 and TRBJ2-1, reads DTGVSQNPRHKITKRGQNVTFRCDPISEHNRLYWYRQTLGQGPEFLTYFQNEAQLEKSRLLSDRFSAERPKGSFSTLEIQRTEQGDSAMYLCASSSYEQFFGPGTRLTVL.

J is TRBJ1-1 and V is TRBV7-9; TRBD1 might be the D (5 bases). Germline CDR1 reads SEHNR; CDR2 reads FQNEAQ (reference sequence). This CDR3 contains 16 residues. Trimming shortened V by 4 bases and J by 0 bases, and 15 bases separated the two germline ends. The CDR3 here is CASSSGAGGLNTEAFF. For the CDR3, the DNA is TGTGCCAGCAGCTCCGGGGCCGGTGGACTGAACACTGAAGCTTTCTTT.

The V call is TRBV13, the J call TRBJ1-2; 10 bases line up with TRBD1. The ends lost 5 bases at V and 12 bases at J; junction bases unmatched: 9. Germline V gives CDR1 PRHDT, CDR2 FYEKMQ (reference sequence). There are 13 residues in the CDR3. The CDR3, as DNA: TGTGCCAGCAGCAAATCAGGGACAGGGGAAAACACCTTC. This gives the protein CASSKSGTGENTF.

The chain has TRBV6-1 and TRBJ2-7, with D maybe TRBD2 (5 bases). Germline CDR1 is MNHNS and CDR2 is SASEGT. CDR3 size: 14 residues. Trimming removed 7 bases from V and 0 bases from J, with 13 bases in between. This CDR3 is CASKVLGSSYEQYF. The CDR3 bases are TGTGCCAGCAAAGTACTGGGGAGCTCCTACGAGCAGTACTTC.

The chain employs TRBV19 and TRBJ1-5, with TRBD1 matching over 9 bases. Germline-derived CDR1 and CDR2 are LNHDA and SQIVND (reference sequence). The CDR3 runs 17 residues. Germline trimming cut 1 base from V and 3 bases from J; bases unmatched to any gene: 7. CDR3 sequence: CASSIGWTGDFNQPQHF. DNA of the CDR3: TGTGCCAGTAGTATAGGTTGGACAGGGGACTTCAATCAGCCCCAGCATTTT.

This chain links TRBV28 with TRBJ2-7; D gene uncertain. This CDR3 has 14 amino acids. Per the germline V gene, CDR1 is MDHEN and CDR2 is SYDVKM. V was trimmed by 3 bases and J by 6 bases, leaving 15 bases between them. CDR3 DNA: TGTGCCAGCAGTTTGATAGAGCAGGTTTCCGAGCAGTACTTC. This translates into CASSLIEQVSEQYF. Variable domain in full (rest from reference TRBV28 and TRBJ2-7): DVKVTQSSRYLVKRTGEKVFLECVQDMDHENMFWYRQDPGLGLRLIYFSYDVKMKEKGDIPEGYSVSREKKERFSLILESASTNQTSMYLCASSLIEQVSEQYFGPGTRLTVT.

This clonotype has only a few counts. The gene calls are TRBV6-2 or TRBV6-3 and TRBJ1-1, with D perhaps TRBD1 (5 bases). V lost 2 bases to trimming and J lost 3 bases, with 13 bases between them. There are 15 residues in the CDR3. Germline V gene sequence: CDR1 MNHEY, CDR2 SVGEGT. CDR3 residues: CASSYGAVEDTEAFF. CDR3 nucleotides: TGTGCCAGCAGTTACGGGGCAGTTGAGGACACTGAAGCTTTCTTT.

CDR3 nucleotides: TGCGCCAGCAGCTTGGATGGCGGGATGGGGGCAGATACGCAGTATTTT. It yields the protein CASSLDGGMGADTQYF. The chain joins TRBV5-1 to TRBJ2-3; tentative D call: TRBD2 (6 bases). The CDR3 is 16 residues long. Trimming shortened V by 0 bases and J by 4 bases, and 15 bases separated the two germline ends. Germline V gene data show CDR1 as SGHRS and CDR2 as YFSETQ.

The gene calls are TRBV27 and TRBJ2-7, with D perhaps TRBD1 (6 bases). V was trimmed by 5 bases and J by 0 bases, leaving 11 bases between them. The CDR3 totals 14 residues. The V gene's germline CDR1 is MNHEY and CDR2 SMNVEV (reference sequence). The CDR3 loop is CASSLDSSSYEQYF. The CDR3 DNA reads as TGTGCCAGCAGTCTGGACAGCAGCTCCTACGAGCAGTACTTC.

V is TRBV4-3 and J is TRBJ2-3; TRBD2 matches at 12 bases. This CDR3 comprises 15 residues. Looked up from germline, CDR1 is LGHNA and CDR2 is YSLEER. The trim removed 0 bases at V and 9 bases at J, leaving 4 bases unmatched. The CDR3 region is CASSQDLAGGSTQYF. CDR3 DNA: TGCGCCAGCAGCCAAGACCTAGCGGGGGGGAGCACGCAGTATTTT.

The genes are TRBV27 and TRBJ1-1; 9 positions match TRBD1. This CDR3 region has 16 residues. V lost 5 bases to trimming and J lost 0 bases; unmatched junction nucleotides: 7. Germline values: CDR1 MNHEY, CDR2 SMNVEV (reference sequence). CDR3 amino acids: CASSARTGVMNTEAFF. CDR3 nucleotides: TGTGCCAGCAGTGCCCGGACAGGGGTAATGAACACTGAAGCTTTCTTT.

The chain uses TRBV5-4 and TRBJ2-6; 7 nucleotides agree with TRBD1. The trim removed 4 bases at V and 2 bases at J, leaving 6 bases unmatched. The germline V gene has CDR1 SGHNT and CDR2 YYREEE (reference sequence). The CDR3 totals 16 residues. This chain's CDR3 is CASSPQGEAGANVLTF. DNA of the CDR3: TGTGCCAGCAGCCCGCAGGGGGAAGCTGGGGCCAACGTCCTGACTTTC.

This clonotype was observed a handful of times. This chain uses TRBV7-8 with TRBJ2-7, with 7 bases matching TRBD2. The germline V gene encodes CDR1 SGHVS and CDR2 FQNEAQ. J was trimmed by 6 bases and V by 5 bases; bases with no gene match: 13. The CDR3 sequence is 15 residues long. In DNA, the CDR3 is TGTGCCAGCAGCCCTGCCCGGGGGAGGGAGGGCGAGCAGTACTTC. It codes for CASSPARGREGEQYF.